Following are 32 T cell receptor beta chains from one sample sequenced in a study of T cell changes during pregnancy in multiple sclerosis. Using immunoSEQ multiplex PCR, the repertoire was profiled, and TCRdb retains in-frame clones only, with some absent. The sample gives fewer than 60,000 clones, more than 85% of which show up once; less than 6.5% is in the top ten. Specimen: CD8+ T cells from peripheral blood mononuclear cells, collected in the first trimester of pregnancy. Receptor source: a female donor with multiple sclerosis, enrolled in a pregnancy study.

CDR3 DNA sequence: TGTGCCACCAGCAGTTTGGGTAGCGGGATCTACAATGAGCAGTTCTTC. Amino acids: CATSSLGSGIYNEQFF. The chain recombines TRBV15 with TRBJ2-1, with 8 bases lining up with TRBD2. CDR3 length: 16 amino acids. Germline loops: CDR1 LNHNV, CDR2 YYDKDF (reference sequence). After removal of 3 bases from V and 3 bases from J, the junction contained 7 bases not matched to a gene.

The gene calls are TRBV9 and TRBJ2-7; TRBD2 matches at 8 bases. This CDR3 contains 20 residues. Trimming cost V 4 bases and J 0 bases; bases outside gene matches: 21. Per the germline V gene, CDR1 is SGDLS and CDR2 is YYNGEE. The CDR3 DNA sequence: TGTGCCAGCAGCCCAGAAGGATTCCGGGAGGGTGTGCCGAGCTCCTACGAGCAGTACTTC. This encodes CASSPEGFREGVPSSYEQYF.

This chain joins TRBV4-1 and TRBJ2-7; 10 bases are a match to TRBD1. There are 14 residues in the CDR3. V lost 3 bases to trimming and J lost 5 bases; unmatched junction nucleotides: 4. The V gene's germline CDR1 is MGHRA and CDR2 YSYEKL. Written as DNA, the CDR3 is TGCGCCAGCAGCCAGACAGGGGGCAGCGACGAGCAGTACTTC. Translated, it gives CASSQTGGSDEQYF.

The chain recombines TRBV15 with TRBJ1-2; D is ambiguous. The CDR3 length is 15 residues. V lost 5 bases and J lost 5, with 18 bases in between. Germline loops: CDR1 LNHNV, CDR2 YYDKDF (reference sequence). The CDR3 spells CATSPKVRVGYGYTF. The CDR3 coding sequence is TGTGCCACCAGCCCCAAGGTGAGGGTAGGATATGGCTACACCTTC.

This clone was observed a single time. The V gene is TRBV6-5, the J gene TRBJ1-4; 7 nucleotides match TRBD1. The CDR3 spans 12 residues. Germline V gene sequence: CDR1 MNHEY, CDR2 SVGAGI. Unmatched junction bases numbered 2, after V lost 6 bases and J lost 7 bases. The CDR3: CASRQGSEKLFF. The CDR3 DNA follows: TGTGCCAGCAGACAGGGGAGTGAAAAACTGTTTTTT.

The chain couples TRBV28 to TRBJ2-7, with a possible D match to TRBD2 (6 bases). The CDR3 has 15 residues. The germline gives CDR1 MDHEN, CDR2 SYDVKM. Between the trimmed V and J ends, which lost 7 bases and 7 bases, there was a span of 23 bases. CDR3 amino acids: CASIPHSGGLEEQYF. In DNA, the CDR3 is TGTGCCAGCATTCCCCATAGCGGAGGGCTGGAGGAGCAGTACTTC.

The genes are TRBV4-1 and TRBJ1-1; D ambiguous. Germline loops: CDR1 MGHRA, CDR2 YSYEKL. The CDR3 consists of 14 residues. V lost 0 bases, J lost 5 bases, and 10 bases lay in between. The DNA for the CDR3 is TGCGCCAGCAGCCAAGATGAGGGTGCTACTGAAGCTTTCTTT. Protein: CASSQDEGATEAFF.

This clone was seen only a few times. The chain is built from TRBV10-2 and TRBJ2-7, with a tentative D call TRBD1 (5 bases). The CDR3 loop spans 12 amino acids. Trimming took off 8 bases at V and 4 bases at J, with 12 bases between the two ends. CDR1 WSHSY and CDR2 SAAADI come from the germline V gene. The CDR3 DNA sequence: TGCGCCAGCCTACGGCAGGGTTACGAGCAGTACTTC. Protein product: CASLRQGYEQYF.

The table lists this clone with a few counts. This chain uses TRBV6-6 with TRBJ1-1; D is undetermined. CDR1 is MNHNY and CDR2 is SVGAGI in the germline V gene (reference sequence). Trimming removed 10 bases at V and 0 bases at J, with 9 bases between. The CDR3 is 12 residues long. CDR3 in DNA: TGTGCCATTTTTCCGGTGAACACTGAAGCTTTCTTT. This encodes CAIFPVNTEAFF.

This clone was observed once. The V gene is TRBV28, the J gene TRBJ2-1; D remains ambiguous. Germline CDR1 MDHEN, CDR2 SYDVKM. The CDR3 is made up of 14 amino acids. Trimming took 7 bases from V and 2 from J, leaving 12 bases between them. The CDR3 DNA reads TGTGCCAGCACAGGCCGAACCCCCTACAATGAGCAGTTCTTC. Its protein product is CASTGRTPYNEQFF.

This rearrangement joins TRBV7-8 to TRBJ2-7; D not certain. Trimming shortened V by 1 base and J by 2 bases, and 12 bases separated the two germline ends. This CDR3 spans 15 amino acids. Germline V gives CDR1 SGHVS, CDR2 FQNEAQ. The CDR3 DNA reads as TGTGCCAGCAGCTTAGAAGTGACTCAAACCTACGAGCAGTACTTC. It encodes CASSLEVTQTYEQYF.

This CDR3 is CASSIVGADTQYF. In DNA form, the CDR3 reads TGTGCCAGTAGTATAGTCGGGGCAGATACGCAGTATTTT. The chain employs TRBV19 and TRBJ2-3; perhaps TRBD2 as D (5 bases). The CDR3 runs to 13 residues. The germline V gene encodes CDR1 LNHDA and CDR2 SQIVND (reference sequence). Between the trimmed V and J ends, which lost 1 base and 4 bases, there was a span of 6 bases.

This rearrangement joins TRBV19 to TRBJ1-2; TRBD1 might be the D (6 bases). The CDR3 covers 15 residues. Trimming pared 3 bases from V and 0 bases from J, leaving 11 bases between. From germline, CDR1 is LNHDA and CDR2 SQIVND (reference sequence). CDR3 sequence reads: CASSILGQTNYGYTF. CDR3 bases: TGTGCCAGTAGTATTCTAGGACAGACTAACTATGGCTACACCTTC.

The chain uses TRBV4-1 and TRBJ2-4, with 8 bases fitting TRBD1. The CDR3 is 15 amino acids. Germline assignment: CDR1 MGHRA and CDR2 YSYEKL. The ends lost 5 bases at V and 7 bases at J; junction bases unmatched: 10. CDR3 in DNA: TGCGCCAGCAGCGGCTCAGGGGGCGCAGCGAACATTCAGTACTTC. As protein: CASSGSGGAANIQYF.

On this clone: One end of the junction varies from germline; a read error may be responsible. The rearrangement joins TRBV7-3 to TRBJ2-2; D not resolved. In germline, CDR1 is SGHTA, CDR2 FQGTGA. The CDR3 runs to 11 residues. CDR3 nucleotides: TGTGCCAGCAGCCACACGGGGGAGCTGTTTTTT. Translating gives CASSHTGELFF.

The CDR3 spells CASSPGTGVRREQYF. The CDR3 DNA follows: TGTGCCAGCAGTCCCGGGACAGGGGTTCGTCGGGAGCAGTACTTC. The J gene is TRBJ2-7, the V gene TRBV27; 10 bases align to TRBD1. The CDR3 covers 15 residues. Germline values: CDR1 MNHEY, CDR2 SMNVEV (reference sequence). The ends lost 5 bases at V and 7 bases at J; junction bases unmatched: 11.

CDR3 DNA sequence: TGTGCCAGCAGTATGGGACAGCAGAACACTGAAGCTTTCTTT. Protein sequence: CASSMGQQNTEAFF. V usage is TRBV28 and J usage is TRBJ1-1, with TRBD1 matching over 7 bases. This CDR3 has 14 residues. The V gene end was trimmed by 5 bases and the J gene end by 1 base; junction bases not matched to a gene: 4. The germline V gene encodes CDR1 MDHEN and CDR2 SYDVKM. Full variable domain (rest looked up from reference TRBV28 and TRBJ1-1): DVKVTQSSRYLVKRTGEKVFLECVQDMDHENMFWYRQDPGLGLRLIYFSYDVKMKEKGDIPEGYSVSREKKERFSLILESASTNQTSMYLCASSMGQQNTEAFFGQGTRLTVV.

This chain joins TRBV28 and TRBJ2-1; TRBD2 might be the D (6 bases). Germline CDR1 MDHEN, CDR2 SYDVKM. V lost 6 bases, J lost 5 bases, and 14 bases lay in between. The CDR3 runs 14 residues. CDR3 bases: TGTGCCAGCAGGCCGGGACTGGGCCACAATGAGCAGTTCTTC. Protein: CASRPGLGHNEQFF.

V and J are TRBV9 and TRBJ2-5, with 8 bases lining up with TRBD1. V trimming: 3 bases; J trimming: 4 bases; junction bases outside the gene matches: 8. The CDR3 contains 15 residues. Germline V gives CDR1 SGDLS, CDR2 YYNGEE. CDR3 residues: CASSAAGRGPETQYF. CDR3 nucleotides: TGTGCCAGCAGCGCCGCGGGCAGGGGGCCAGAGACCCAGTACTTC.

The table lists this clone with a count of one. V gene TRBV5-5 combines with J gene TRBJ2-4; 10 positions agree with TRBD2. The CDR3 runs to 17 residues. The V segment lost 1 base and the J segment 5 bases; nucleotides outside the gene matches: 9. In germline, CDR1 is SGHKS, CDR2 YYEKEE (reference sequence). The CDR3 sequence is CASSLSSGSWLENIQYF. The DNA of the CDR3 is TGTGCCAGCAGCTTGTCTAGCGGGAGTTGGTTGGAAAACATTCAGTACTTC.

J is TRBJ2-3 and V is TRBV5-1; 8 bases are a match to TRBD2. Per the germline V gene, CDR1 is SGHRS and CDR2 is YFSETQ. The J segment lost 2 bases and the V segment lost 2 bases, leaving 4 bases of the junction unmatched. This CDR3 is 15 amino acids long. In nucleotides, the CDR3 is TGCGCCAGCAGCTTAGGACTAGCTTCCACAGATACGCAGTATTTT. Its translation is CASSLGLASTDTQYF.

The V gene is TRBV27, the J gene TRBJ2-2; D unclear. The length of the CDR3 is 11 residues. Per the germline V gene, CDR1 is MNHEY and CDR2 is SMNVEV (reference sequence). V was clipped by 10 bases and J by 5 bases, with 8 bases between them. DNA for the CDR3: TGTGCCACTGGGCAGACCGGGGAGCTGTTTTTT. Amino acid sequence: CATGQTGELFF.

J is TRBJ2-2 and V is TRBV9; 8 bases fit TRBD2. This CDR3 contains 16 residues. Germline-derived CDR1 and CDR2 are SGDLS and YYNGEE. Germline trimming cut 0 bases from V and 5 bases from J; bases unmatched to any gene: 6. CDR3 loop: CASSVGQAGGTGELFF. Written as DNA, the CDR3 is TGTGCCAGCAGCGTAGGGCAGGCGGGGGGTACCGGGGAGCTGTTTTTT. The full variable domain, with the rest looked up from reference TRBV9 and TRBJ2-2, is DSGVTQTPKHLITATGQRVTLRCSPRSGDLSVYWYQQSLDQGLQFLIQYYNGEERAKGNILERFSAQQFPDLHSELNLSSLELGDSALYFCASSVGQAGGTGELFFGEGSRLTVL.

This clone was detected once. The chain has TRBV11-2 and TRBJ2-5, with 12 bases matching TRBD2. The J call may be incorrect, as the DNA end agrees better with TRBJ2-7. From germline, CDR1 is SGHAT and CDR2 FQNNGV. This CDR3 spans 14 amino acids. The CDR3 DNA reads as TGTGCCAGCAGCTCCCTAGCGGGAGGGCCCGAGCAGTACTTC. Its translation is CASSSLAGGPEQYF.

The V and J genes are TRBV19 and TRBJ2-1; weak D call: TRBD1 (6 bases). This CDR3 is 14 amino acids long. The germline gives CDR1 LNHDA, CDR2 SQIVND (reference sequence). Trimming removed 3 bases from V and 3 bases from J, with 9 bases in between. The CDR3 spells CASSMGALYNEQFF. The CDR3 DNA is TGTGCCAGTAGTATGGGGGCCCTCTACAATGAGCAGTTCTTC.

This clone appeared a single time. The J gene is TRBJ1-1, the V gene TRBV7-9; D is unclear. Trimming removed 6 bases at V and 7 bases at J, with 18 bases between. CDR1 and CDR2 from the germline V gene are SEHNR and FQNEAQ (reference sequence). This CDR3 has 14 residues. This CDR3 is CASSLPSPGIEAFF. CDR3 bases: TGTGCCAGCAGTTTACCTTCTCCCGGGATTGAAGCTTTCTTT.

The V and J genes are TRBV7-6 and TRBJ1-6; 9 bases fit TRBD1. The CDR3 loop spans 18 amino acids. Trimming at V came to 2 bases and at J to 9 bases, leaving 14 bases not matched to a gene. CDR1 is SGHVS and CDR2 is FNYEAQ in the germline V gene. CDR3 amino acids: CASSLRPGTGSGSSPLHF. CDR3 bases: TGTGCCAGCAGCTTAAGACCGGGGACAGGGTCAGGTAGTTCACCCCTCCACTTT.

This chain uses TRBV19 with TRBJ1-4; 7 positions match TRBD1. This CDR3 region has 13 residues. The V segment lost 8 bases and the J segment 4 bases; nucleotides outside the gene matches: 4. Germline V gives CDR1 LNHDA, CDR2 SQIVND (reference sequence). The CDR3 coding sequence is TGTGCCAGTCGGGACAGCAATAATGAAAAACTGTTTTTT. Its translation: CASRDSNNEKLFF.

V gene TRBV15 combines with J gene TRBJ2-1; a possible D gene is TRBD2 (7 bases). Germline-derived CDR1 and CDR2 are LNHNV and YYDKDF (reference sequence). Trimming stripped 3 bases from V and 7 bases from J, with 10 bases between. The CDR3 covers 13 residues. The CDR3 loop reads CATSSRGGNEQFF. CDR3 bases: TGTGCCACCAGCAGTAGGGGGGGAAATGAGCAGTTCTTC.

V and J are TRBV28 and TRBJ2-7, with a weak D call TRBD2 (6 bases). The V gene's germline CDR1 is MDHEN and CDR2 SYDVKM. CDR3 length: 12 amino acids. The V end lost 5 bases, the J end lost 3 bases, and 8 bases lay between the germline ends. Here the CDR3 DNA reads TGTGCCAGCAGTAACGGGGGCTACGAGCAGTACTTC. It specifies CASSNGGYEQYF.

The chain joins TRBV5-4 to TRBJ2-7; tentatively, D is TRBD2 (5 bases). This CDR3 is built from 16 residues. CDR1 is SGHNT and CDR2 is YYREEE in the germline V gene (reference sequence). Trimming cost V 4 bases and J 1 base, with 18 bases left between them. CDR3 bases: TGTGCCAGCAGCGGGTATTCGTCCCGGACTTCCTACGAGCAGTACTTC. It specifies CASSGYSSRTSYEQYF.

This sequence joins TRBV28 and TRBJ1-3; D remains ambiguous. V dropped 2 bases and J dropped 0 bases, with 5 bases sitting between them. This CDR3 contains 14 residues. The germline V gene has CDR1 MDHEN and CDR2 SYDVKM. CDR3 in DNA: TGTGCCAGCAGTTTACTGAGCTCTGGAAACACCATATATTTT. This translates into CASSLLSSGNTIYF.